This T cell receptor (beta chain) was documented in a study of Ad26.COV2.S vaccination and SARS-CoV-2 variants (dated by TCRdb to about 2021). Context from the whole study: Donors in the vaccine arm were drawn from COV1001, a multicentre, randomized, double-blind, placebo-controlled phase I-IIa trial testing Ad26.COV2.S in healthy adults. Dosing of Ad26.COV2.S was intramuscular, at either 5x10^10 or 1x10^11 viral particles, delivered as one shot or as two shots spaced 56 days apart. The specificity and breadth of SARS-CoV-2-reactive T cell receptors after Ad26.COV2.S vaccination were assessed by TCRbeta repertoire sequencing. The TCR-sequenced set comprised around 30 samples: around 20 Ad26.COV2.S vaccine recipients, 5 placebo recipients and 8 SARS-CoV-2 convalescent individuals. Trial participants were randomized into five groups of five: low-dose or high-dose Ad26.COV2.S given once or twice, or placebo on both occasions. Investigators did not know the trial group allocation while performing experiments and assessing outcomes. Overall study outcomes, separate from this receptor: Higher spike-specific TCR breadth was observed in Ad26.COV2.S recipients than in placebo recipients (P = 0.0014). The authors noted that the TCR breadth and depth analyses may have underestimated total T cell responses. After vaccination, spike-specific CD8+ and CD4+ T cell responses were reported to show substantial breadth. Vaccine and placebo recipients had similar non-spike TCR breadth, a finding consistent with the vaccine containing only spike. The study was not powered for comparison of responses between vaccine doses or regimens.

TCRbeta CDR3 regions were sequenced with the immunoSEQ Assay. After extraction, genomic DNA underwent amplification by bias-controlled multiplex PCR, followed by high-throughput sequencing. On the authors' methods: To quantify the absolute abundance of every unique TCRbeta CDR3 region, sequences were collapsed and filtered. Usable DNA was measured by amplifying reference genes present in all nucleated cells, and TCRbeta template counts were normalized to that usable DNA to estimate T cell fraction. Repertoire TCRs were annotated as SARS-CoV-2-specific by exact matching of V gene, CDR3 amino acid sequence and J gene to a known reactive TCR set. The reference SARS-CoV-2 TCR set was obtained from MIRA and was filtered for enrichment in COVID-19-positive ImmuneCODE repertoires, whereby public or cross-reactive TCRs were removed. Using the MIRA antigens, annotated TCRs were further analysed by specific ORF or by position within an ORF. Breadth was defined as the number of annotated unique rearrangements divided by the total number of unique productive rearrangements, and depth was defined as the summed frequency of the annotated unique rearrangements. Group comparisons of TCR breadth used two-sided Wilcoxon rank-sum tests. In its TCRdb copy, this immuneACCESS table keeps in-frame sequences only and misses some clones. Where compared with another copy, unresolved V genes explain less than half of these, and the others have no known cause. The V and J calls and clone size come from that table; D and trimming were worked out from the DNA. The sample records more than 300,000 clones, 75% to 90% of which are singletons. The leading ten clones occupy approximately 11% of the sample.

To note about this clone: Its antigen has not been determined. Base-call qualities are not available, and no considerably larger clone is one nucleotide away.

The intended sense of this specimen's treatment or condition label: roughly 20 received Ad26.COV2.S at low or high dose, single or two shots; 5 received placebo; per-sample allocation not given. For vaccine and placebo recipients, the sequenced repertoires came from samples collected on day 63 after the first injection. Between 29 July and 7 August 2020, Cohort 1b enrolled about two dozen adults aged 18-55 years at one site in Boston, USA. Ad26.COV2.S consisted of a replication-incompetent adenovirus type 26 vector by which a prefusion-stabilized SARS-CoV-2 spike protein from the original Wuhan strain was expressed. Measured from the cysteine to the phenylalanine, the CDR3 is 12 residues long. Only the CDR3 DNA stays, 36 bases, in frame from base 1. The germline V gene encodes CDR1 SGHTA and CDR2 FQGNSA. Between the V and J ends, shortened by 5 bases and 8 bases respectively, the junction contains 11 bases.

Rearrangement joined TRBV7-2 to TRBJ2-3, with the identity of the D gene unclear. This TCR was sampled from a person aged 18-65 years who received the Ad26.COV2.S COVID-19 vaccine or a placebo. The sample in question was peripheral blood, obtained in a trial of Ad26.COV2.S vaccine versus placebo. The CDR3: CASSPRGTTQYF. At the DNA level, the sequence is TGTGCCAGCAGCCCGAGAGGTACTACGCAGTATTTT.